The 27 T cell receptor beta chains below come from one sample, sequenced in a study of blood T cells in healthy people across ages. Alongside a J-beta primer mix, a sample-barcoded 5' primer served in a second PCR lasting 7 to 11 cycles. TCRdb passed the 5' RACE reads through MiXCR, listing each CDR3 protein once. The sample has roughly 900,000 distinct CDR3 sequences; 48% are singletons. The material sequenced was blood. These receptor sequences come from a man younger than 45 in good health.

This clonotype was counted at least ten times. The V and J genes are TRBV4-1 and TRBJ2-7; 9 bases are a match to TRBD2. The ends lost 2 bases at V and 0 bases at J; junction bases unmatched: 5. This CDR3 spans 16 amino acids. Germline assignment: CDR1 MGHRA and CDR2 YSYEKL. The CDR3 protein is CASSQRASGVSYEQYF. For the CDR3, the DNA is TGCGCCAGCAGCCAAAGGGCTAGCGGGGTCTCCTACGAGCAGTACTTC.

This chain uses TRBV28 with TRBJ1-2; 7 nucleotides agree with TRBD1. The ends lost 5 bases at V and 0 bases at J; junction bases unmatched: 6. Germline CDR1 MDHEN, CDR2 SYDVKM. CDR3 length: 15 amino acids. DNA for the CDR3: TGTGCCAGCAGTGCCCGGGGGACAGCTAACTATGGCTACACCTTC. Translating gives CASSARGTANYGYTF.

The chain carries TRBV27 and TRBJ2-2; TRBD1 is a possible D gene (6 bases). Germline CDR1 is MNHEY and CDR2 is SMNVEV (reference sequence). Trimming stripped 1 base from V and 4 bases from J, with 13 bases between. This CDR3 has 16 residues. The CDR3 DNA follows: TGTGCCAGCAGTTTATGGGGGACATCATCCACCGGGGAGCTGTTTTTT. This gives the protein CASSLWGTSSTGELFF.

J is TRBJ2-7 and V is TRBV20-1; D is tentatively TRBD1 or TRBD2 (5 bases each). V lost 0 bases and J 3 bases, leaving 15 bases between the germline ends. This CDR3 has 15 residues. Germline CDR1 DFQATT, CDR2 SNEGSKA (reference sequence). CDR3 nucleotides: TGCAGTGCTAGAGATTCGGGGACGGTGGACTACGAGCAGTACTTC. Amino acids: CSARDSGTVDYEQYF.

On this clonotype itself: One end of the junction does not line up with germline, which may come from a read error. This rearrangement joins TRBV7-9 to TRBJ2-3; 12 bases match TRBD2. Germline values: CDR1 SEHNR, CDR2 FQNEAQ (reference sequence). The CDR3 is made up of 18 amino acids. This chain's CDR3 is CVSSSWWGTSGPTDTQYF. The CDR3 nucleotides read TGTGTCAGCAGCTCGTGGTGGGGGACTAGCGGGCCCACAGATACGCAGTATTTT.

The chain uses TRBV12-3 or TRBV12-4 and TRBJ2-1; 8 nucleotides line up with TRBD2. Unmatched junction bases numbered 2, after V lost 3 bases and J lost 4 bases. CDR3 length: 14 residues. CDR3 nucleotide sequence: TGTGCCAGCAGTTTTCAGCGGGGGTACAATGAGCAGTTCTTC. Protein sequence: CASSFQRGYNEQFF.

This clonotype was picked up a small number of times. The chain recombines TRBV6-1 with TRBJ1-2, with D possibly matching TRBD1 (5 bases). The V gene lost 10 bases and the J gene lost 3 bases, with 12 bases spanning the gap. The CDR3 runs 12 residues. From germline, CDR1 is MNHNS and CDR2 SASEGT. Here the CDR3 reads CAIGRAHYGYTF. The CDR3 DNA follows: TGTGCCATTGGCAGGGCGCACTATGGCTACACCTTC.

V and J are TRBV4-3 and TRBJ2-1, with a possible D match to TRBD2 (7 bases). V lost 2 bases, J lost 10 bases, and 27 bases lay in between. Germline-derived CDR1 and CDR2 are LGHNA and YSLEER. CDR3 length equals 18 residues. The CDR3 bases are TGCGCCAGCAGCCAACCCCTAGTGGGGGGGCTTAGGGTCTCCGAGCAGTTCTTC. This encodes CASSQPLVGGLRVSEQFF.

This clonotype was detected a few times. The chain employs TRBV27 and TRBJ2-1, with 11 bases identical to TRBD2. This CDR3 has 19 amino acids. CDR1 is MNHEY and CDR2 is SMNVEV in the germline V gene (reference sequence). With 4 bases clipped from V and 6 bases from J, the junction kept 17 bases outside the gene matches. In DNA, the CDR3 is TGTGCCAGCAGTTGGGCTTTAGCGGGGGGGCAAGGAGAGGGCAATGAGCAGTTCTTC. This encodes CASSWALAGGQGEGNEQFF.

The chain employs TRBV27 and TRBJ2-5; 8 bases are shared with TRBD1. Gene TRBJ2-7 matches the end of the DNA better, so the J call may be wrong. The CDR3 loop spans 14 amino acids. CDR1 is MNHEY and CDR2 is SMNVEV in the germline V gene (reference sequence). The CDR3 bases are TGTGCCAGCAGTTCGAGACAGGGGATCTCCGAGCAGTACTTC. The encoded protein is CASSSRQGISEQYF.

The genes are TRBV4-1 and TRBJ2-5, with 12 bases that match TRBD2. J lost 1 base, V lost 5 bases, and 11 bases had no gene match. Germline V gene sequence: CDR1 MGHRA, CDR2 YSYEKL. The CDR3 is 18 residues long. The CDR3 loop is CASSAMGRLAGAQETQYF. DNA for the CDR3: TGCGCCAGCAGCGCGATGGGACGACTAGCGGGAGCCCAAGAGACCCAGTACTTC.

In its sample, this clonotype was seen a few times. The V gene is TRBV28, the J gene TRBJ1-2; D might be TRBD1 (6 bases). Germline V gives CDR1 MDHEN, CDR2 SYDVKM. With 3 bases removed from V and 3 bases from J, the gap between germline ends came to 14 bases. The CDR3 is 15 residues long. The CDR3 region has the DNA TGTGCCAGCAGTTTTTCCTCAGGGGCCGACTATGGCTACACCTTC. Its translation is CASSFSSGADYGYTF.

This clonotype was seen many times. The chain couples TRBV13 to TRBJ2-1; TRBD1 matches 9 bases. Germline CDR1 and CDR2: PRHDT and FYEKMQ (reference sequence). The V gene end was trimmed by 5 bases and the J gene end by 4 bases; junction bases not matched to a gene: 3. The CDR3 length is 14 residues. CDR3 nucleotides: TGTGCCAGCAGCAGGGACAGGGCATACAATGAGCAGTTCTTC. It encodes CASSRDRAYNEQFF.

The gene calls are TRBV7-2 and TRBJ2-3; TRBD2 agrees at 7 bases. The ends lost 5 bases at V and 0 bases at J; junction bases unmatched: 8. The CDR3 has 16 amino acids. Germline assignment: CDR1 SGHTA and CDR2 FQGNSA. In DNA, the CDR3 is TGTGCCAGCAGCCCCGGACTAGGGCGAAGCACAGATACGCAGTATTTT. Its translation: CASSPGLGRSTDTQYF.

The DNA for the CDR3 is TGTGCCAGCAGCATCCCGGGACGCCCCGCGCAGTTCTTC. It codes for CASSIPGRPAQFF. The V and J genes are TRBV7-9 and TRBJ2-1; TRBD1 or TRBD2 may be the D gene (5 bases each). The V end was cut by 5 bases, the J end by 12 bases, with 17 bases between. The CDR3 spans 13 residues. CDR1 SEHNR and CDR2 FQNEAQ come from the germline V gene (reference sequence).

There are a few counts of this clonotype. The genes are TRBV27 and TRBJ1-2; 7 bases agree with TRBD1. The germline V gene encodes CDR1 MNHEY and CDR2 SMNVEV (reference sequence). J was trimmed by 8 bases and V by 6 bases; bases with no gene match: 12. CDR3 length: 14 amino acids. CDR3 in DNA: TGTGCCAGCAGATCACGGGACAGAGGCTGCGGCTACACCTTC. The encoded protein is CASRSRDRGCGYTF.

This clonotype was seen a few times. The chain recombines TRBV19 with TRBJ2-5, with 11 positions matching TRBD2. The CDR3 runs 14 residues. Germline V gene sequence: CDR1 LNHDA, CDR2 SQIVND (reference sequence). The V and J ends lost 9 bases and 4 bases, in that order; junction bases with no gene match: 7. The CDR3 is CASKAGLAGETQYF. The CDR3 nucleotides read TGTGCCAGCAAGGCCGGACTAGCGGGAGAGACCCAGTACTTC.

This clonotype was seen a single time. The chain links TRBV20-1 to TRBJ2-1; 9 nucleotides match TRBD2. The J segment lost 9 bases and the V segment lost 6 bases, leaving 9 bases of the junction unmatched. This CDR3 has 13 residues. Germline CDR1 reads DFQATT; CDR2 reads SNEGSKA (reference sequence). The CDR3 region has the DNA TGCAGTGCCGCGGGACTAGCCCCCGGTGAGCAGTTCTTC. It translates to CSAAGLAPGEQFF.

CDR3 sequence reads: CASSEGPNYGYTF. The CDR3 DNA is TGTGCCAGCAGTGAGGGTCCTAACTATGGCTACACCTTC. The chain carries TRBV6-4 and TRBJ1-2; D remains ambiguous. Trimming removed 3 bases from V and 0 bases from J, with 5 bases in between. This CDR3 is built from 13 residues. Looked up from germline, CDR1 is MRHNA and CDR2 is SNTAGT.

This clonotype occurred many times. The CDR3 sequence: CASSPTSNEQFF. CDR3 nucleotide sequence: TGTGCCAGCAGCCCGACCTCGAATGAGCAGTTCTTC. V is TRBV11-3 and J is TRBJ2-1, with D unresolved. The CDR3 has 12 amino acids. V lost 5 bases to trimming and J lost 7 bases, with 9 bases between them. Germline V gene lookup returns CDR1 SGHNT and CDR2 YENEEA.

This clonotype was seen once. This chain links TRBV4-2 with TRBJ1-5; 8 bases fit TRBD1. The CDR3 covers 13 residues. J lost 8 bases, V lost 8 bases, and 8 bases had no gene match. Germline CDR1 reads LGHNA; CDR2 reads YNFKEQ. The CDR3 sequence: CASGQGAKEPQHF. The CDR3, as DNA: TGTGCCAGCGGGCAGGGGGCAAAGGAGCCCCAGCATTTT.

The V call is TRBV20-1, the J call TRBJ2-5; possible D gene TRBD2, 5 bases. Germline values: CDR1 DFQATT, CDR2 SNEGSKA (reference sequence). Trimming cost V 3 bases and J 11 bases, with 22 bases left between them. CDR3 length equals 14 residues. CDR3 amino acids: CSASPPGYTYGQYF. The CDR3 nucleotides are TGCAGTGCTAGTCCGCCGGGATATACCTACGGGCAGTACTTC.

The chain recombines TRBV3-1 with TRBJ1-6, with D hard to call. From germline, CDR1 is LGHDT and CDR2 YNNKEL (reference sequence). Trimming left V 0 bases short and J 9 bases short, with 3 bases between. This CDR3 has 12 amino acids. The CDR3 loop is CASSQDISPLHF. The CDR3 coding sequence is TGTGCCAGCAGCCAAGATATTTCACCCCTCCACTTT.

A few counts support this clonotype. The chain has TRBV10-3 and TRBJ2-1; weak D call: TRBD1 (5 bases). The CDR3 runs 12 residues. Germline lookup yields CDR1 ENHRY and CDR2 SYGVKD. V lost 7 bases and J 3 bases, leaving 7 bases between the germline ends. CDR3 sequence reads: CAIMDNYNEQFF. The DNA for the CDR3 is TGTGCCATCATGGACAACTACAATGAGCAGTTCTTC.

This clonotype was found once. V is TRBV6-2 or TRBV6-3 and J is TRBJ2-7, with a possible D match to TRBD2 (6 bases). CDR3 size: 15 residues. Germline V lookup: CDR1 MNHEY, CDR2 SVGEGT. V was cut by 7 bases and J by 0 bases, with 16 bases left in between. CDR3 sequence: CASKSGLLSSYEQYF. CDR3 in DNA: TGTGCCAGCAAATCGGGACTTCTTAGCTCCTACGAGCAGTACTTC.

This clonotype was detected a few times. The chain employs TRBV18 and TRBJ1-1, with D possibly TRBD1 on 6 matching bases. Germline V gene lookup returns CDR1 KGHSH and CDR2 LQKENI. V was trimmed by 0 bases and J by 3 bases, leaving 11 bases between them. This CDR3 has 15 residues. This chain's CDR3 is CASSPPTGRDTEAFF. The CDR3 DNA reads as TGTGCCAGCTCACCACCCACAGGGAGAGACACTGAAGCTTTCTTT.

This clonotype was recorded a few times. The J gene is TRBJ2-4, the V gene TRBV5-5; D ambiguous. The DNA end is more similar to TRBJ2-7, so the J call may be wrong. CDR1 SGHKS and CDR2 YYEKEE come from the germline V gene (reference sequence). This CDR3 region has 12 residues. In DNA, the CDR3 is TGTGCCAGCAGCTTGTCAGCCCACGAGCAGTACTTC. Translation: CASSLSAHEQYF.